These 8 T cell receptor beta chains were all obtained from the same sample, sequenced in a study of blood T cell repertoires in COVID-19. Some clones are missing from TCRdb's copy, which holds only in-frame ones; the method was immunoSEQ multiplex PCR. The table has approximately 74,000 clones, 88% seen once; the top ten hold about 7.3%. The sequencing sample was made of peripheral blood. Receptors were obtained from a man aged 70 or older with acute or convalescent COVID-19.

V and J are TRBV7-9 and TRBJ1-4, with D perhaps TRBD1 (5 bases). Looked up from germline, CDR1 is SEHNR and CDR2 is FQNEAQ (reference sequence). The V end was cut by 6 bases, the J end by 1 base, with 18 bases between. There are 17 residues in the CDR3. CDR3 protein: CASRPFTWGGTNEKLFF. CDR3 sequence (DNA): TGTGCCAGCAGACCCTTTACCTGGGGGGGAACTAATGAAAAACTGTTTTTT.

V gene TRBV9 combines with J gene TRBJ1-3; 7 nucleotides agree with TRBD1. CDR3 size: 14 residues. After removal of 3 bases from V and 2 bases from J, the junction contained 2 bases not matched to a gene. Germline V gene data show CDR1 as SGDLS and CDR2 as YYNGEE. The CDR3 DNA sequence: TGTGCCAGCAGCGGGGGACAGCCTGGAAACACCATATATTTT. It specifies CASSGGQPGNTIYF.

The chain recombines TRBV27 with TRBJ2-1, with 12 nucleotides matching TRBD2. The trim removed 4 bases at V and 0 bases at J, leaving 10 bases unmatched. The CDR3 runs to 19 residues. Germline values: CDR1 MNHEY, CDR2 SMNVEV (reference sequence). CDR3 bases: TGTGCCAGCAGTTCTCAATGGACTAGCGGGGTGAGCTCCTACAATGAGCAGTTCTTC. It codes for CASSSQWTSGVSSYNEQFF.

V is TRBV12-3 or TRBV12-4 and J is TRBJ2-1; 11 bases are shared with TRBD2. V shed 6 bases and J 15 bases; nucleotides not matched to a gene: 4. The CDR3 is 11 residues long. In nucleotides, the CDR3 is TGTGCCAGCAGGTCTAGCGGGAGGTGGTTCTTC. Its protein is CASRSSGRWFF.

The V and J genes are TRBV6-6 and TRBJ1-3; 9 bases fit TRBD1. The trim removed 0 bases at V and 4 bases at J, leaving 4 bases unmatched. Germline V gene lookup returns CDR1 MNHNY and CDR2 SVGAGI (reference sequence). The CDR3 extends over 16 amino acids. Here the CDR3 reads CASSYSDRGTGNTIYF. Written as DNA, the CDR3 is TGTGCCAGCAGTTACTCGGACAGGGGAACAGGAAACACCATATATTTT.

CDR3 loop: CASSIPSGGFYGYTF. DNA for the CDR3: TGTGCCAGTAGTATCCCCTCAGGGGGCTTTTATGGCTACACCTTC. This chain joins TRBV19 and TRBJ1-2; the match to TRBD1 covers 8 bases. The CDR3 contains 15 residues. The germline CDR1 and CDR2 sequences are LNHDA and SQIVND (reference sequence). V lost 3 bases and J lost 5; bases outside the gene matches: 8.

The sample holds one count of this clone. This chain uses TRBV24-1 with TRBJ2-1; D possibly corresponds to TRBD1 (7 bases). Germline V lookup: CDR1 KGHDR, CDR2 SFDVKD. The CDR3 totals 14 residues. Trimming left V 0 bases short and J 8 bases short, with 10 bases between. This chain's CDR3 is CATSDLQGGDEQFF. The DNA for the CDR3 is TGTGCCACCAGTGATTTGCAGGGGGGAGATGAGCAGTTCTTC.

The J gene is TRBJ2-3, the V gene TRBV3-1 (or the pseudogene TRBV3-2), with D tentatively TRBD2 (7 bases). CDR1 and CDR2 from the germline V gene are LGHDT and YNNKEL (reference sequence). The CDR3 spans 14 residues. V was pared by 4 bases and J by 1 base, with 9 bases between. The CDR3 reads CASSLGGGTDTQYF. The CDR3, as DNA: TGTGCCAGCAGCCTAGGGGGGGGCACAGATACGCAGTATTTT.